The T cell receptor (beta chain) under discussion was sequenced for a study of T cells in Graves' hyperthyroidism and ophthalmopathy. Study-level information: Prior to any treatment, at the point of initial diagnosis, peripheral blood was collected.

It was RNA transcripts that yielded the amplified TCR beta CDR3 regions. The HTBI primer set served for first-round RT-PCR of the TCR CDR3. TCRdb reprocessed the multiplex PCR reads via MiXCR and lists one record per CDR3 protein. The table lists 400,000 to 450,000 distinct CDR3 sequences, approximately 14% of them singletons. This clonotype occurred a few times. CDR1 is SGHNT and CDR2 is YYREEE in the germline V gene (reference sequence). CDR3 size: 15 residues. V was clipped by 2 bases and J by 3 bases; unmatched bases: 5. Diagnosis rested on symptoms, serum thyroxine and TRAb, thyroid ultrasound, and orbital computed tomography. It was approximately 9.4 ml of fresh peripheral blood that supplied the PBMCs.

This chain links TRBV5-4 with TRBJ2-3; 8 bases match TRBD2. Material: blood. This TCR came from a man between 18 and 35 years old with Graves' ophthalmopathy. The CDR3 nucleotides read TGTGCCAGCAGCTTACAAGCGGGGGTAACAGATACGCAGTATTTT. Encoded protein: CASSLQAGVTDTQYF.